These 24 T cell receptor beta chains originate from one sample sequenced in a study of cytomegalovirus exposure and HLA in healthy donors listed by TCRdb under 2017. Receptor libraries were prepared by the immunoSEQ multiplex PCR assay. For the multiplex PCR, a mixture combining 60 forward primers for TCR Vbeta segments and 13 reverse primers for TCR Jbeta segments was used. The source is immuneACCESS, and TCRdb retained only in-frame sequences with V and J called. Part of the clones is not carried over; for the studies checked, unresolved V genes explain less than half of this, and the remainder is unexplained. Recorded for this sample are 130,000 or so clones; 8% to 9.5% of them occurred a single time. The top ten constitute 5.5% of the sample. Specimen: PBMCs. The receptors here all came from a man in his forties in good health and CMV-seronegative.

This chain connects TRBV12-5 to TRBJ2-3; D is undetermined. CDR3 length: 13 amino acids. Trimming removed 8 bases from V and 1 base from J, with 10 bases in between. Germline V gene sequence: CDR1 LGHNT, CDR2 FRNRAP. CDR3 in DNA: TGTGCTAGTTCCCCTGGAGGCACAGATACGCAGTATTTT. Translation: CASSPGGTDTQYF.

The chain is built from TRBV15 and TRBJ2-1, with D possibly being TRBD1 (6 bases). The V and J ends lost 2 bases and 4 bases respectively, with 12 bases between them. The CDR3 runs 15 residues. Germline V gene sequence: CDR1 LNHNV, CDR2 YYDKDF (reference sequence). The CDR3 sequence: CATSRPEDSYNEQFF. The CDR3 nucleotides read TGTGCCACCAGCAGACCTGAGGACAGTTACAATGAGCAGTTCTTC.

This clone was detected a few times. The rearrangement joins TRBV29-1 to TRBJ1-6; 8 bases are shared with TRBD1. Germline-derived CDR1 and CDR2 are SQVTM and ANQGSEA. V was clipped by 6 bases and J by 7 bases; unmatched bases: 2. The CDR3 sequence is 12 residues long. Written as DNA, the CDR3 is TGCAGCGTAAGACAGGGGAATTCACCCCTCCACTTT. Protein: CSVRQGNSPLHF. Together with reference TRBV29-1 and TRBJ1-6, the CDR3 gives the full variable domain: SAVISQKPSRDICQRGTSLTIQCQVDSQVTMMFWYRQQPGQSLTLIATANQGSEATYESGFVIDKFPISRPNLTFSTLTVSNMSPEDSSIYLCSVRQGNSPLHFGNGTRLTVT.

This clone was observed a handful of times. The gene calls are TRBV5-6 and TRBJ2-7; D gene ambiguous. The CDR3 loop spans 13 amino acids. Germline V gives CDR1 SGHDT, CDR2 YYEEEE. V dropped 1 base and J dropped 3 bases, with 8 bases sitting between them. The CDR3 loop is CASSLTVIYEQYF. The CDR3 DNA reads TGTGCCAGCAGCTTGACTGTGATCTACGAGCAGTACTTC.

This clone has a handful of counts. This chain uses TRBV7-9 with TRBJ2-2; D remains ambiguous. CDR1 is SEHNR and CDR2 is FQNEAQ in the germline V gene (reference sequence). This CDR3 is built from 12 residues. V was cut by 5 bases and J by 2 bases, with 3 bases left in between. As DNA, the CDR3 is TGTGCCAGCAGCCCTAACACCGGGGAGCTGTTTTTT. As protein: CASSPNTGELFF.

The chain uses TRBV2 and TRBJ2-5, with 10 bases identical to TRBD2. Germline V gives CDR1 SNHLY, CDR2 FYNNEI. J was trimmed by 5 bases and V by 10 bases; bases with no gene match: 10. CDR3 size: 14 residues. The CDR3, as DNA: TGTGCCAACCGTCTAGCGGGGGAGGGGGAGACCCAGTACTTC. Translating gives CANRLAGEGETQYF.

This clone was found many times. The CDR3 sequence is CASNTGDSNQPQHF. CDR3 nucleotides: TGTGCCAGCAACACAGGGGATAGCAATCAGCCCCAGCATTTT. The chain recombines TRBV6-6 with TRBJ1-5, with 7 bases aligning to TRBD1. With 7 bases clipped from V and 0 bases from J, the junction kept 3 bases outside the gene matches. The CDR3 contains 14 residues. The germline gives CDR1 MNHNY, CDR2 SVGAGI (reference sequence).

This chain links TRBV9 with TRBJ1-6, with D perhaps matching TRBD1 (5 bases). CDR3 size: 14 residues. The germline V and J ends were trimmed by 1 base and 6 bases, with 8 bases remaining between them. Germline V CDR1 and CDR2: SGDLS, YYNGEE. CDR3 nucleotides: TGTGCCAGCAGCGTACGGGGGTCTAATTCACCCCTCCACTTT. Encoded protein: CASSVRGSNSPLHF.

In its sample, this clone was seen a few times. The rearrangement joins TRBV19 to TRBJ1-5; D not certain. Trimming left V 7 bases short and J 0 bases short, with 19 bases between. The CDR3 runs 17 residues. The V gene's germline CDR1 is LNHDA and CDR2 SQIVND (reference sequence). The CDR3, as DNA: TGTGCCAGTAAGGAGGGCGGTACTCATTCTAGCAATCAGCCCCAGCATTTT. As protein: CASKEGGTHSSNQPQHF.

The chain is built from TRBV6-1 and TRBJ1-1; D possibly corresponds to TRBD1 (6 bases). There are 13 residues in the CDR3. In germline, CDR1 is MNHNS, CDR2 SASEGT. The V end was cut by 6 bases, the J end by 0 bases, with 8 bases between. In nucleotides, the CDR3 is TGTGCCAGCAGGACAGGAGTGAACACTGAAGCTTTCTTT. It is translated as CASRTGVNTEAFF.

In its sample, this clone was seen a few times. The CDR3 nucleotides are TGTGCCAGCAGTATCGGACTAGCCTACACCGGGGAGCTGTTTTTT. Protein sequence: CASSIGLAYTGELFF. This chain connects TRBV27 to TRBJ2-2; 8 bases fit TRBD2. J was trimmed by 3 bases and V by 5 bases; bases with no gene match: 5. The CDR3 has 15 amino acids. CDR1 and CDR2 (germline): MNHEY, SMNVEV (reference sequence).

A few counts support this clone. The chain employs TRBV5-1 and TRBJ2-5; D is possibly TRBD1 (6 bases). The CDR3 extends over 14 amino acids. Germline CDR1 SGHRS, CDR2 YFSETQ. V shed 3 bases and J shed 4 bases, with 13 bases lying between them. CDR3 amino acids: CASSSKTGPETQYF. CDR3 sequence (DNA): TGCGCCAGCAGCTCGAAGACAGGCCCAGAGACCCAGTACTTC.

Here the CDR3 DNA reads TGCGCCAGCACCCCTGGGACAGGCTCCTACGAGCAGTACTTC. The encoded protein is CASTPGTGSYEQYF. The gene calls are TRBV4-1 and TRBJ2-5; 8 bases align to TRBD1. TRBJ2-7 explains the end of the DNA better; the J call may be wrong. Germline CDR1 and CDR2: MGHRA and YSYEKL. This CDR3 comprises 14 residues.

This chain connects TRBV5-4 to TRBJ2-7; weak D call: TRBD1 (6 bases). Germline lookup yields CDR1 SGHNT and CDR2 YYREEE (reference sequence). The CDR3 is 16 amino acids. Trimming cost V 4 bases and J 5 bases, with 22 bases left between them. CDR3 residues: CASSPITGQGIHEQYF. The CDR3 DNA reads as TGTGCCAGCAGCCCCATAACGGGCCAGGGGATCCACGAGCAGTACTTC.

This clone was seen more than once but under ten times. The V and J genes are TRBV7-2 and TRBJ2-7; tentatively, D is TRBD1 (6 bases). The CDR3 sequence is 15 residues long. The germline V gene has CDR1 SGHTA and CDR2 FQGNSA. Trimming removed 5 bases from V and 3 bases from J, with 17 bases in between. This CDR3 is CASSPNQGLHYEQYF. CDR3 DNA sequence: TGTGCCAGCAGCCCCAACCAGGGGCTGCACTACGAGCAGTACTTC.

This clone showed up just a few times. The DNA for the CDR3 is TGCGCCAGCAGTGAGTTCTGGGCGGGGGGAAAGTACGAGCAGTACTTC. This codes for CASSEFWAGGKYEQYF. The chain is built from TRBV10-2 and TRBJ2-7, with TRBD2 matching 8 bases. Germline CDR1 and CDR2: WSHSY and SAAADI. V was clipped by 1 base and J by 4 bases; unmatched bases: 9. The CDR3 is made up of 16 amino acids.

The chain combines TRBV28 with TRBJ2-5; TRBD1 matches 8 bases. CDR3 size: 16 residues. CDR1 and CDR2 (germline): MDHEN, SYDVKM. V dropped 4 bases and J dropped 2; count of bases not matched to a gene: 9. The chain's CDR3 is CASSSLTGGKQETQYF. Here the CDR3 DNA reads TGTGCCAGCAGTTCTCTCACAGGGGGAAAACAAGAGACCCAGTACTTC.

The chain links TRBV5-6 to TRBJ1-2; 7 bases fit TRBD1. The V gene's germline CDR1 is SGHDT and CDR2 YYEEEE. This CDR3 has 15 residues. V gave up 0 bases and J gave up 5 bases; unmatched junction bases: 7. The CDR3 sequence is CASSLAGGGGYGYTF. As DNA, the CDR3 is TGTGCCAGCAGCTTGGCTGGAGGGGGCGGGTATGGCTACACCTTC.

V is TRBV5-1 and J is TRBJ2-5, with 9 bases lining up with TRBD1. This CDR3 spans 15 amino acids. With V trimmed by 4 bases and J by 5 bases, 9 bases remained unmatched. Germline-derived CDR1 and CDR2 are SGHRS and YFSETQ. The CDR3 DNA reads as TGCGCCAGCAGCCCCGGGACAGGGCGGTGGGAGACCCAGTACTTC. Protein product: CASSPGTGRWETQYF.

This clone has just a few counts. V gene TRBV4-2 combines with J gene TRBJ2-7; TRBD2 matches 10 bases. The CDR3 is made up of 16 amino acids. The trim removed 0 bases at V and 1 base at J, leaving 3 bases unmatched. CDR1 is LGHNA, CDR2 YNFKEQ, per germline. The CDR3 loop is CASSQDYSGGSYEQYF. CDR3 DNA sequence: TGTGCCAGCAGCCAAGATTATAGCGGGGGGTCCTACGAGCAGTACTTC.

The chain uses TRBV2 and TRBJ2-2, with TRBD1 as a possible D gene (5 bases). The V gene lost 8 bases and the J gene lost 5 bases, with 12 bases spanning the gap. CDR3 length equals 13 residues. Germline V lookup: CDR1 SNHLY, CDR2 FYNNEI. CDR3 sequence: CASRTRGTGELFF. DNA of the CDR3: TGTGCCAGCCGGACAAGGGGTACCGGGGAGCTGTTTTTT.

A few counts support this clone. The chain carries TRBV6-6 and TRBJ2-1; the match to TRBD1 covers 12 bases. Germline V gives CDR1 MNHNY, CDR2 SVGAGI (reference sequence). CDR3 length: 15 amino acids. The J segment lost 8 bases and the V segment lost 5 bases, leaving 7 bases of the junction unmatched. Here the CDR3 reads CASSRGQGAFDEQFF. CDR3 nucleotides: TGTGCCAGCAGTCGGGGACAGGGGGCATTCGATGAGCAGTTCTTC.

The CDR3 loop is CASTGSYTEAFF. CDR3 DNA: TGTGCCAGTACGGGGTCGTACACTGAAGCTTTCTTT. V and J are TRBV19 and TRBJ1-1; D gene unclear. Trimming cost V 7 bases and J 3 bases, with 9 bases left between them. This CDR3 comprises 12 residues. Germline V gene lookup returns CDR1 LNHDA and CDR2 SQIVND (reference sequence).

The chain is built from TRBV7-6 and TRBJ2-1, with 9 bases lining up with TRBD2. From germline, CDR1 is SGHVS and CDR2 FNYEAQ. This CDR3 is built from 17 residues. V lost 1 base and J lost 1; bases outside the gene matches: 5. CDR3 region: CASSLEASGASYNEQFF. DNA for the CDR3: TGTGCCAGCAGCTTAGAGGCTAGCGGGGCGTCCTACAATGAGCAGTTCTTC.